This TCR beta chain was retrieved from a study of T cell repertoires in ileal Crohn's disease. On the study more broadly: Median disease duration was roughly 8.4 years; 35% smoked at surgery. Operated complications were stricturing disease (about 60%) and penetrating disease (around 39%).

Here immunoSEQ multiplex PCR was the method, and the copy in TCRdb shows in-frame clones only, minus some. The data contain approximately 13,000 clones, around nine tenths of them singletons. General study findings and limits: Sorted CD8 T cells held more high-frequency clones than CD4. Endoscopic recurrence occurred in every patient whose clonality exceeded 26.8%.

This clone appeared a single time. The antigen is undetermined. This CDR3 is built from 15 residues. Trimming at V came to 1 base and at J to 6 bases, leaving 2 bases not matched to a gene. The V gene's germline CDR1 is SGHTA and CDR2 FQGNSA. The TCR sequence derives from an adult with Crohn's disease. The chain employs TRBV7-2 and TRBJ2-1, with 11 bases that match TRBD2. The sample was ileal tissue. For the CDR3, the DNA is TGTGCCAGCAGCTTAGGCGGGACTAGCGGCAATGAGCAGTTCTTC. This sequence encodes CASSLGGTSGNEQFF.